This entry concerns a single T cell receptor (beta chain). The antigen remains undetermined. Germline CDR1 and CDR2: MGHRA and YSYEKL. The length of the CDR3 is 14 residues. Between the trimmed V and J ends, which lost 2 bases and 3 bases, there was a span of 10 bases. The data stem from a study of T cells in Graves' hyperthyroidism and ophthalmopathy. Notes on the study in general: Blood also carried most thyroid clonotypes expanded above 0.001.

Amplified regions were TCR beta CDR3 sequences from RNA transcripts. Initially, a first-round RT-PCR of the TCR CDR3 employed the HTBI primer set. Each CDR3 protein is one row after TCRdb ran MiXCR on the multiplex PCR reads. The sample has roughly 510,000 distinct CDR3 sequences; roughly 20% are singletons. Material for sequencing was blood. The clonotype comes from a man between 18 and 29 years old with Graves' hyperthyroidism. The V gene is TRBV4-1, the J gene TRBJ1-1; TRBD1 is a possible D gene (6 bases). In nucleotides, the CDR3 is TGCGCCAGCAGCCAAACGGAGGGGGACACTGAAGCTTTCTTT. Its protein product is CASSQTEGDTEAFF.